A single T cell receptor beta chain is shown here with its context. The record originates from a study of OX40 agonist ivuxolimab in advanced cancers. CDR3 length: 12 amino acids. Germline loops: CDR1 MNHNS, CDR2 SASEGT. Trimming shortened V by 6 bases and J by 3 bases, and 8 bases separated the two germline ends. The assay was immunoSEQ multiplex PCR, and TCRdb's table has in-frame clones only and misses some. The data contain about 61,000 clones, 92% of them singletons. The V and J genes are TRBV6-1 and TRBJ1-1; no reliable D call. The source material was CD4+ or CD8+ T cells sorted from blood, sampled in a trial of the OX40 agonist ivuxolimab. The receptor was isolated from an adult with an advanced solid tumor such as melanoma, head and neck, liver or kidney cancer. The CDR3: CASRGRYTEAFF. DNA of the CDR3: TGTGCCAGCAGAGGGAGGTACACTGAAGCTTTCTTT.